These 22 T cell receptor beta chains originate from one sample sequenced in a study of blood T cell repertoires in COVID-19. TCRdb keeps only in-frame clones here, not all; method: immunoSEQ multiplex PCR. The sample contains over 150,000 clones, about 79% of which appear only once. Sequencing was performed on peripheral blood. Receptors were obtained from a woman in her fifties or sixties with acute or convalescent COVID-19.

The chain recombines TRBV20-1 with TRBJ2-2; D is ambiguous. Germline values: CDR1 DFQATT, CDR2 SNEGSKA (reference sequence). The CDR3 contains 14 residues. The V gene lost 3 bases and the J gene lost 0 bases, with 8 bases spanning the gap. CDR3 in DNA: TGCAGTGCTAGTTCCCAGGCGAACACCGGGGAGCTGTTTTTT. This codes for CSASSQANTGELFF.

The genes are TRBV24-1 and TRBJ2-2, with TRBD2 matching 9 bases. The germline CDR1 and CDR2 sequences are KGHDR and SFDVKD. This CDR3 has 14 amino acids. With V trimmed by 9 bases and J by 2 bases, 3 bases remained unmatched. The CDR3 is CATGRGGNTGELFF. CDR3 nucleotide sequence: TGTGCCACCGGGCGGGGGGGCAACACCGGGGAGCTGTTTTTT.

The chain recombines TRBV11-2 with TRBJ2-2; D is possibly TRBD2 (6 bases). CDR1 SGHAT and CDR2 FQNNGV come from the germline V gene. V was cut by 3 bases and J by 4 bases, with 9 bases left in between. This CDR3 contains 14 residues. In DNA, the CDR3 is TGTGCCAGCAGCTTCGGGACTGCCACCGGGGAGCTGTTTTTT. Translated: CASSFGTATGELFF.

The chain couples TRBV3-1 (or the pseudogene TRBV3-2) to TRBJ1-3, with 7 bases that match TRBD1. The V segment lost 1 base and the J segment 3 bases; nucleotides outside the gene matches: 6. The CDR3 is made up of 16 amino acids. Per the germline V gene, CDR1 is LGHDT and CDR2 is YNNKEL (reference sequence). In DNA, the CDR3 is TGTGCCAGCAGCCAAGTGGCCGGGACAGTTGGAAACACCATATATTTT. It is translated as CASSQVAGTVGNTIYF.

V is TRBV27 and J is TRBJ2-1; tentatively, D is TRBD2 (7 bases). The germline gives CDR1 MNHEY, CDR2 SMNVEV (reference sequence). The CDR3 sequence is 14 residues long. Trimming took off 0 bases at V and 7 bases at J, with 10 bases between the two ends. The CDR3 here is CASSLSGGPNEQFF. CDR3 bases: TGTGCCAGCAGTTTATCGGGGGGGCCGAATGAGCAGTTCTTC.

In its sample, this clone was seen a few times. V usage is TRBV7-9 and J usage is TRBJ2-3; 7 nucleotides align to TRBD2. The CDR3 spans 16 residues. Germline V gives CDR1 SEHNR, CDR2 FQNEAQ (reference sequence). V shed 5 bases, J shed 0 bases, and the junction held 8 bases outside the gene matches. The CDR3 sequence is CASSPSGLRSTDTQYF. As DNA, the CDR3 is TGTGCCAGCAGCCCTAGCGGACTACGGAGCACAGATACGCAGTATTTT.

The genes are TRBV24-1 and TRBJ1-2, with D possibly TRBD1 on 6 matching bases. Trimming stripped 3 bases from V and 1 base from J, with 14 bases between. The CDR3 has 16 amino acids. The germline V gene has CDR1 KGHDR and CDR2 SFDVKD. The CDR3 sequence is CATSDPRDTFNYGYTF. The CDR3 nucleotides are TGTGCCACCAGTGATCCCCGGGACACCTTTAACTATGGCTACACCTTC.

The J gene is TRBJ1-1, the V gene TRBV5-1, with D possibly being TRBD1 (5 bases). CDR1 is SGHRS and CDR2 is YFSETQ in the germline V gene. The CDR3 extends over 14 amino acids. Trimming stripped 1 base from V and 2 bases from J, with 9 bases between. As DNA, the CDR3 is TGCGCCAGCAGCTTGTTGACAGCTAACACTGAAGCTTTCTTT. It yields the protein CASSLLTANTEAFF. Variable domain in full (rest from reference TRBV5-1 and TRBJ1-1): KAGVTQTPRYLIKTRGQQVTLSCSPISGHRSVSWYQQTPGQGLQFLFEYFSETQRNKGNFPGRFSGRQFSNSRSEMNVSTLELGDSALYLCASSLLTANTEAFFGQGTRLTVV.

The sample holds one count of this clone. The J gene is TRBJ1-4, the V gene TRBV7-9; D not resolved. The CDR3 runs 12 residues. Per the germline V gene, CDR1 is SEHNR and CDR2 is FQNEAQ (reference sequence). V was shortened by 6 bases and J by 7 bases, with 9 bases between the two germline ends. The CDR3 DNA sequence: TGTGCCAGCAGTCCGAGCACTGAAAAACTGTTTTTT. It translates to CASSPSTEKLFF. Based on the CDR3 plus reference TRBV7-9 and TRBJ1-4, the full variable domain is DTGVSQNPRHKITKRGQNVTFRCDPISEHNRLYWYRQTLGQGPEFLTYFQNEAQLEKSRLLSDRFSAERPKGSFSTLEIQRTEQGDSAMYLCASSPSTEKLFFGSGTQLSVL.

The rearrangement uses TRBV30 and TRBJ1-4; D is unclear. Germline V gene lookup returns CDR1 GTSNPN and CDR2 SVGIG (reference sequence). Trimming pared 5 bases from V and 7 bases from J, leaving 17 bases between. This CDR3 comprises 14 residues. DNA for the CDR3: TGTGCCTGGGGTTCACGGGGTCGTGGTGAAAAACTGTTTTTT. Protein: CAWGSRGRGEKLFF.

The CDR3 loop reads CASSLTGGAETQYF. The DNA for the CDR3 is TGTGCCAGCAGCTTAACCGGCGGGGCTGAGACCCAGTACTTC. The chain is built from TRBV7-3 and TRBJ2-5; possibly TRBD2 for D (6 bases). Trimming removed 0 bases from V and 5 bases from J, with 10 bases in between. Germline values: CDR1 SGHTA, CDR2 FQGTGA. The CDR3 is 14 residues long.

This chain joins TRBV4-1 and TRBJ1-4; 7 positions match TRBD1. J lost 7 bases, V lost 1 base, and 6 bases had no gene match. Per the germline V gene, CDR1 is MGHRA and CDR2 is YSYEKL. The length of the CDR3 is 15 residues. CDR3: CASSQGGGTAEKLFF. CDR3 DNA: TGCGCCAGCAGCCAAGGAGGTGGGACAGCTGAAAAACTGTTTTTT.

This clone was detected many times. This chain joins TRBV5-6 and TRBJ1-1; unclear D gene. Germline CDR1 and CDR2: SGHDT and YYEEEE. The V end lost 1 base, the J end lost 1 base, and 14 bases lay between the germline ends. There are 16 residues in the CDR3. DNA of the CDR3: TGTGCCAGCAGCTTGTTTGGTGAGGGAGGGAACACTGAAGCTTTCTTT. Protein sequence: CASSLFGEGGNTEAFF. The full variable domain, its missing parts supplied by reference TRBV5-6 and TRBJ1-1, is DAGVTQSPTHLIKTRGQQVTLRCSPKSGHDTVSWYQQALGQGPQFIFQYYEEEERQRGNFPDRFSGHQFPNYSSELNVNALLLGDSALYLCASSLFGEGGNTEAFFGQGTRLTVV.

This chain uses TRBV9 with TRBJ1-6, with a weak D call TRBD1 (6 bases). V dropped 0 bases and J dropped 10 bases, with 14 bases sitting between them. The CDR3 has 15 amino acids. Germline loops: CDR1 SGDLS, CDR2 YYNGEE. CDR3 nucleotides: TGTGCCAGCAGCGTAGCTGGGACATTAAGGTCACCCCTCCACTTT. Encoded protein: CASSVAGTLRSPLHF.

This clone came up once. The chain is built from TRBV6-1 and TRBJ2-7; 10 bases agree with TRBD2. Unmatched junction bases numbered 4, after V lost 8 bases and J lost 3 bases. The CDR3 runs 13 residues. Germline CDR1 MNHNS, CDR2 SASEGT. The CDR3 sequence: CASRLAGGYEQYV. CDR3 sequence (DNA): TGTGCCAGCCGATTAGCGGGGGGCTACGAGCAGTACGTC.

CDR3 coding DNA: TGTGCCAGCAGCCTCGGGGGGTCGAGGCAGCCCCAGCATTTT. It encodes CASSLGGSRQPQHF. This chain connects TRBV2 to TRBJ1-5; D might be TRBD1 (5 bases). The germline V gene has CDR1 SNHLY and CDR2 FYNNEI. The V gene lost 6 bases and the J gene lost 7 bases, with 16 bases spanning the gap. The CDR3 runs 14 residues.

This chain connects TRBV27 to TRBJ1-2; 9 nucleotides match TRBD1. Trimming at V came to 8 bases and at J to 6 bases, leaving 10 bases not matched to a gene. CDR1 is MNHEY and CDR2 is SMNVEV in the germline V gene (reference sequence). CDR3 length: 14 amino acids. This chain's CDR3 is CASGRDRENHGYTF. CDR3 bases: TGTGCCAGCGGCCGGGACAGGGAAAACCATGGCTACACCTTC.

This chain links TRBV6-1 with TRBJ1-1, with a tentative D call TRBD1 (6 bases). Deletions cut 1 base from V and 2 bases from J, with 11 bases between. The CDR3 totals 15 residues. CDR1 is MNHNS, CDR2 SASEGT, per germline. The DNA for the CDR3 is TGTGCCAGCAGTGAAGTACCACAGGGCAACACTGAAGCTTTCTTT. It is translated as CASSEVPQGNTEAFF.

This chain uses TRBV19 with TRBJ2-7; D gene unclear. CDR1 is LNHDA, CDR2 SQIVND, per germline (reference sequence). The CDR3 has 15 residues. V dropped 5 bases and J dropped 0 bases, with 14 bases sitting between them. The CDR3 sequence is CASSWSGVSSYEQYF. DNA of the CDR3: TGTGCCAGTAGTTGGTCAGGCGTTAGCTCCTACGAGCAGTACTTC.

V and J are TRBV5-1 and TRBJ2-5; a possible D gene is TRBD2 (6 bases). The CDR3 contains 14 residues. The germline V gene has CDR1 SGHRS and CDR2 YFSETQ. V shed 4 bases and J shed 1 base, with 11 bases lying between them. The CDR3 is CASSLRGIQETQYF. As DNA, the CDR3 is TGCGCCAGCAGCCTGCGGGGAATCCAAGAGACCCAGTACTTC. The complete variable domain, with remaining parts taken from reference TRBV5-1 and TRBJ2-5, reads KAGVTQTPRYLIKTRGQQVTLSCSPISGHRSVSWYQQTPGQGLQFLFEYFSETQRNKGNFPGRFSGRQFSNSRSEMNVSTLELGDSALYLCASSLRGIQETQYFGPGTRLLVL.

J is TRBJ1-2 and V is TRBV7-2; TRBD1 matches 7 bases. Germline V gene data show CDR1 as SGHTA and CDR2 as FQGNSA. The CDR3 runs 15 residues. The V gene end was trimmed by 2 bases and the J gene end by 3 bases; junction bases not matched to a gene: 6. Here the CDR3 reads CASSLRQGSHYGYTF. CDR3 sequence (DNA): TGTGCCAGCAGCTTACGACAGGGAAGCCACTATGGCTACACCTTC.

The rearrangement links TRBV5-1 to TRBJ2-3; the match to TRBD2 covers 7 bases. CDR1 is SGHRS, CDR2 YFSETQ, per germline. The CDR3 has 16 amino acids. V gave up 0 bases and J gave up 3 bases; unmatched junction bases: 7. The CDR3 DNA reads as TGCGCCAGCAGCTTGGGGGCTAGCGGCGCTACAGATACGCAGTATTTT. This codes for CASSLGASGATDTQYF.